These T cell receptor beta chains were read from a single sample in a study of blood T cell repertoires in COVID-19. Sequenced by immunoSEQ multiplex PCR; TCRdb stores in-frame clones only, minus some. Here the sample spans roughly 450,000 clones, roughly 87% being singletons. Sequences were obtained from PBMCs or T cells enriched from blood (not recorded which). The receptors were sampled from a man aged 18 to 35 who had recovered from COVID-19. Each CDR3 is given with its conserved first and last residue. The order of the fields is J gene, D gene, V gene, CDR3 length, CDR3 protein, CDR3 DNA. The D gene is left open where the match is weak.

TRBJ2-5 TRBD2 TRBV6-2/TRBV6-3 13 CASSRLAGETQYF TGTGCCAGCAGTCGACTAGCGGGAGAGACCCAGTACTTC
TRBJ2-7 - TRBV4-1 14 CASSQQVALYEQYF TGCGCCAGCAGCCAGCAGGTTGCCTTGTACGAGCAGTACTTC
TRBJ2-1 TRBD2 TRBV19 15 CASSIRLAGVDEQFF TGTGCCAGTAGTATTCGGCTAGCGGGAGTCGATGAGCAGTTCTTC
TRBJ2-1 - TRBV5-1 13 CASSWASRDEQFF TGCGCCAGCAGCTGGGCCTCGCGGGATGAGCAGTTCTTC
TRBJ1-1 - TRBV3-1/TRBV3-2 13 CASSLWWGGEAFF TGTGCCAGCAGCCTCTGGTGGGGAGGTGAAGCTTTCTTT
TRBJ2-1 TRBD2 TRBV5-6 15 CASSGGTSGYNEQFF TGTGCCAGCAGCGGGGGGACTAGCGGCTACAATGAGCAGTTCTTC
TRBJ1-3 TRBD1 TRBV11-3 14 CASSPGQFVDTIYF TGTGCCAGCAGCCCGGGACAGTTTGTGGACACCATATATTTT
TRBJ1-1 - TRBV5-1 16 CASSQITHRTNTEAFF TGCGCCAGCAGCCAGATCACCCACAGGACGAACACTGAAGCTTTCTTT
TRBJ2-5 - TRBV12-2 13 CASRLLAARAQYF TGTGCAAGTCGCCTACTAGCGGCCAGGGCCCAGTACTTC
TRBJ2-1 TRBD2 TRBV7-9 16 CASSSGLVPQRDEQFF TGTGCCAGCAGCTCCGGACTAGTCCCCCAACGCGATGAGCAGTTCTTC
TRBJ2-3 - TRBV2 15 CASRATGTSTDTQYF TGTGCCAGCAGAGCTACAGGTACTAGCACAGATACGCAGTATTTT
TRBJ2-3 - TRBV5-5 15 CASSFEGAGTDTQYF TGTGCCAGCAGCTTCGAGGGAGCAGGCACAGATACGCAGTATTTT
TRBJ2-5 TRBD2 TRBV11-2 17 CASSSKLAGTTQETQYF TGTGCCAGCAGCTCAAAACTAGCGGGAACTACCCAAGAGACCCAGTACTTC
TRBJ1-1 - TRBV7-9 11 CASKGGTEAFF TGTGCCAGCAAAGGGGGCACTGAAGCTTTCTTT
TRBJ1-1 - TRBV5-8 14 CASSPGTLVTEAFF TGTGCCAGCAGCCCCGGGACACTGGTTACTGAAGCTTTCTTT
TRBJ2-1 - TRBV7-2 13 CASSLGLGNEQFF TGTGCCAGCAGCTTAGGACTTGGGAATGAGCAGTTCTTC
TRBJ2-3 TRBD2 TRBV3-1/TRBV3-2 17 CASSPYRTSGFTDTQYF TGTGCCAGCAGCCCCTACAGGACTAGCGGATTCACAGATACGCAGTATTTT
TRBJ1-5 TRBD1 TRBV30 14 CAFDRGHSNQPQHF TGTGCCTTTGACAGGGGCCATAGCAATCAGCCCCAGCATTTT